The clone carrying this T cell receptor beta chain was recorded once. Its antigen is still unknown. This entry is derived from a study of T cell responses to AZD1222 COVID-19 vaccine. Trimming took off 0 bases at V and 3 bases at J, with 0 bases between the two ends. Germline values: CDR1 SGHNT, CDR2 YYREEE (reference sequence). There are 11 residues in the CDR3. Points from the study as a whole: Reports indicate that nearly half of spike-specific TCRs are directed at unmutated variant regions. Repertoires were collected only later (after the peak T cell response had occurred). Receipt of two AZD1222 doses was followed by a rise in Spike-specific TCR breadth and depth. At 160-218 and 743-854, vaccine-associated CD4 TCRs were dominant, and they spanned spike.

The data were produced by immunoSEQ multiplex PCR, yet TCRdb's version contains in-frame clones alone and is incomplete. The data show around 88,000 clones, 80% to 90% seen once. The source was peripheral blood, collected on day 0 of AZD1222 vaccination. The clonotype originates from an adult in good health. The rearrangement joins TRBV5-4 to TRBJ2-5; unclear D gene. The CDR3 is CASSLEETQYF. The CDR3 DNA reads TGTGCCAGCAGCTTGGAAGAGACCCAGTACTTC.